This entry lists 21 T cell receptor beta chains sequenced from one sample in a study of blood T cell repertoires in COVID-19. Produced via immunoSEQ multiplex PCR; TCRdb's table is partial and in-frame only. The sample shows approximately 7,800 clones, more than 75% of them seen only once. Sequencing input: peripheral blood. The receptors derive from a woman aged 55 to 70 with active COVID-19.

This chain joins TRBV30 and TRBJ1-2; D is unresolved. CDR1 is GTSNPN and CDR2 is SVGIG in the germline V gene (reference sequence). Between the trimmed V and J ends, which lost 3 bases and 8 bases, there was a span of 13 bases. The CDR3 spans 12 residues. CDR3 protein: CAWRSFEGGYTF. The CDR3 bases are TGTGCCTGGAGATCGTTCGAGGGCGGCTACACCTTC.

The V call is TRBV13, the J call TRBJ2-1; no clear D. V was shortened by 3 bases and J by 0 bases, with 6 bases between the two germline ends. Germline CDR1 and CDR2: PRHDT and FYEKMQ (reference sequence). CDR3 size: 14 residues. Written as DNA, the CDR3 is TGTGCCAGCAGCTTGGCAGGCTCCTACAATGAGCAGTTCTTC. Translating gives CASSLAGSYNEQFF.

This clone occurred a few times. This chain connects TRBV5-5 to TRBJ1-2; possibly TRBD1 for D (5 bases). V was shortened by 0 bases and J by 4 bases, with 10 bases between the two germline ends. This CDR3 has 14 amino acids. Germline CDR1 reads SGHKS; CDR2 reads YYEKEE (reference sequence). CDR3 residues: CASSLEGYAYGYTF. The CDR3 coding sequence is TGTGCCAGCAGCTTGGAGGGGTATGCCTATGGCTACACCTTC.

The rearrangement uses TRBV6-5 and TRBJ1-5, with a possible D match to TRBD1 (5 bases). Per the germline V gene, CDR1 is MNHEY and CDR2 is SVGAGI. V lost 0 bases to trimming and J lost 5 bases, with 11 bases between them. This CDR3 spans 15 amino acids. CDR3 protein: CASSYSRGDYQPQHF. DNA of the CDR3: TGTGCCAGCAGTTACTCGAGAGGGGACTATCAGCCCCAGCATTTT.

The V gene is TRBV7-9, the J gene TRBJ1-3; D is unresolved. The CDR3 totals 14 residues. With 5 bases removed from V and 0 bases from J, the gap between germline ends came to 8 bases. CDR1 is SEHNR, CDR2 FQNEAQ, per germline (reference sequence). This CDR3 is CASSLPSSGNTIYF. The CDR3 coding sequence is TGTGCCAGCAGCCTACCAAGCTCTGGAAACACCATATATTTT. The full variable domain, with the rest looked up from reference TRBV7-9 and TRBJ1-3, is DTGVSQNPRHKITKRGQNVTFRCDPISEHNRLYWYRQTLGQGPEFLTYFQNEAQLEKSRLLSDRFSAERPKGSFSTLEIQRTEQGDSAMYLCASSLPSSGNTIYFGEGSWLTVV.

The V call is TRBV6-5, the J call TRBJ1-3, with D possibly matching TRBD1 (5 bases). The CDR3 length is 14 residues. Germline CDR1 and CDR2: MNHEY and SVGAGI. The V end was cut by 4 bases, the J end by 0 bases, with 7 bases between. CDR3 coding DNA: TGTGCCAGCAGTTCGGGGGTCTCTGGAAACACCATATATTTT. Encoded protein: CASSSGVSGNTIYF.

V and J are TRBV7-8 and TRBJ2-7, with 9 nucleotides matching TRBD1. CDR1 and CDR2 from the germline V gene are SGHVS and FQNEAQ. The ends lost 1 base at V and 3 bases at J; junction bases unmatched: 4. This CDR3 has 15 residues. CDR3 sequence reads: CASSLDPGQGYEQYF. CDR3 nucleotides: TGTGCCAGCAGCTTAGATCCGGGACAGGGCTACGAGCAGTACTTC. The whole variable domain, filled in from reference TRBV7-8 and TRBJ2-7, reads GAGVSQSPRYKVAKRGQDVALRCDPISGHVSLFWYQQALGQGPEFLTYFQNEAQLDKSGLPSDRFFAERPEGSVSTLKIQRTQQEDSAVYLCASSLDPGQGYEQYFGPGTRLTVT.

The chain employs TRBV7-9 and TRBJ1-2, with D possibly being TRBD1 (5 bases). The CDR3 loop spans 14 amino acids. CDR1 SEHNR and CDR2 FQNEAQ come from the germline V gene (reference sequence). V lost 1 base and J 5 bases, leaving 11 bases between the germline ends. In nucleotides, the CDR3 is TGTGCCAGCAGCTTAGGAATAGGGGATTATGGCTACACCTTC. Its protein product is CASSLGIGDYGYTF. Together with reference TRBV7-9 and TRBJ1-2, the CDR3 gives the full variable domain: DTGVSQNPRHKITKRGQNVTFRCDPISEHNRLYWYRQTLGQGPEFLTYFQNEAQLEKSRLLSDRFSAERPKGSFSTLEIQRTEQGDSAMYLCASSLGIGDYGYTFGSGTRLTVV.

CDR3 bases: TGTGCCAGCAGCTTTGGAGGGACAGGGGGCGGAAGCAATCAGCCCCAGCATTTT. It yields the protein CASSFGGTGGGSNQPQHF. This chain connects TRBV7-9 to TRBJ1-5; 12 bases are a match to TRBD1. Trimming cost V 3 bases and J 1 base; bases outside gene matches: 7. CDR1 SEHNR and CDR2 FQNEAQ come from the germline V gene (reference sequence). The CDR3 extends over 18 amino acids. Drawing the rest from reference TRBV7-9 and TRBJ1-5, the complete variable domain is DTGVSQNPRHKITKRGQNVTFRCDPISEHNRLYWYRQTLGQGPEFLTYFQNEAQLEKSRLLSDRFSAERPKGSFSTLEIQRTEQGDSAMYLCASSFGGTGGGSNQPQHFGDGTRLSIL.

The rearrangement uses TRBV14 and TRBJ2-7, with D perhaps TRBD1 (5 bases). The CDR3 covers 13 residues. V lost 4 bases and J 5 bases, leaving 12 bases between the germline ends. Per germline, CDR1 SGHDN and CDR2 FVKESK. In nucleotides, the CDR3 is TGTGCCAGCAGCCTCAGGATGGGGCACGAGCAGTACTTC. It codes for CASSLRMGHEQYF.

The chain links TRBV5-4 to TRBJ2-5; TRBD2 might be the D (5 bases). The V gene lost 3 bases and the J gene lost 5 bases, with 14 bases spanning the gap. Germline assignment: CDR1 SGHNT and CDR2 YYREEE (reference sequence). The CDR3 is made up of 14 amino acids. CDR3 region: CASSSSRARETQYF. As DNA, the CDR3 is TGTGCCAGCAGCTCTAGCCGGGCCAGGGAGACCCAGTACTTC.

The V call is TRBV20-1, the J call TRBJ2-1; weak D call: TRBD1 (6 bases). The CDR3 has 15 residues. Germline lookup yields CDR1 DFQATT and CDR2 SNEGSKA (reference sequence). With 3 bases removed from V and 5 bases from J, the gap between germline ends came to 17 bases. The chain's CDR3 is CSASTGLGVNNEQFF. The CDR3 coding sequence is TGCAGTGCTAGTACAGGGTTAGGGGTGAACAATGAGCAGTTCTTC.

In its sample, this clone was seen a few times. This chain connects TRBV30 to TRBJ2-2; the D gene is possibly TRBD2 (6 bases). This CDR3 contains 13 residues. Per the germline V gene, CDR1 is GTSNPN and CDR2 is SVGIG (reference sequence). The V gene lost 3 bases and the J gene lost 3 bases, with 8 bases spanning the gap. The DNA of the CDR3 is TGTGCCTGGAGCCGGGAGTACACCGGGGAGCTGTTTTTT. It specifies CAWSREYTGELFF.

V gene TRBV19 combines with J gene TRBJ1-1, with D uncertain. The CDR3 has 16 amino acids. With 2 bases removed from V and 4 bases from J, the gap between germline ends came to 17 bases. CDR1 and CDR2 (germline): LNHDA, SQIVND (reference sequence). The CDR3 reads CASSILPRTGSTEAFF. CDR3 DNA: TGTGCCAGTAGTATACTTCCCCGGACTGGGAGCACTGAAGCTTTCTTT.

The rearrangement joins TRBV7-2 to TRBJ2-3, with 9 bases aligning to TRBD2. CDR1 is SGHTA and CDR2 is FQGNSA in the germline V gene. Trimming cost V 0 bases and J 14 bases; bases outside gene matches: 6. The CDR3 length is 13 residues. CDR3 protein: CASSLARSGGLYF. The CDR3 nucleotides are TGTGCCAGCAGCTTAGCGCGAAGCGGGGGGCTGTATTTT.

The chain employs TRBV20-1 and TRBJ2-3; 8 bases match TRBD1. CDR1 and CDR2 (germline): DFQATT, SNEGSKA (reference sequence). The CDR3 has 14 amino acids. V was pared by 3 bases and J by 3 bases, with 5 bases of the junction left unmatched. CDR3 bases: TGCAGTGCTAGTAGACAGGGGAGGACAGATACGCAGTATTTT. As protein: CSASRQGRTDTQYF.

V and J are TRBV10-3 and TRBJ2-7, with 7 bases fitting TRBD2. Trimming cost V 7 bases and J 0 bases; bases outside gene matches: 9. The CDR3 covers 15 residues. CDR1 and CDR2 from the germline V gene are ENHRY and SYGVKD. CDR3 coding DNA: TGTGCCATCAAATCGGCGGGGGATAGCTCCTACGAGCAGTACTTC. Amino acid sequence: CAIKSAGDSSYEQYF.

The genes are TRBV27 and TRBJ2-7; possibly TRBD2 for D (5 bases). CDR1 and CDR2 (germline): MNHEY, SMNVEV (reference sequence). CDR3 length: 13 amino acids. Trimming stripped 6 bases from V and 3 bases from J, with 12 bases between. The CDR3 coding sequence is TGTGCCAGCAGCCCAACTAGGGTCTACGAGCAGTACTTC. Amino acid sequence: CASSPTRVYEQYF.

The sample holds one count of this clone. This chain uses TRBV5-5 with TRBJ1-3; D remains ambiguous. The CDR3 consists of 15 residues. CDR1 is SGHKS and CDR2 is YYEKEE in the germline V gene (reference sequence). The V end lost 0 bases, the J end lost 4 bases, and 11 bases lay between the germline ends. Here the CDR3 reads CASSLDISKGNTIYF. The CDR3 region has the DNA TGTGCCAGCAGCTTGGACATCTCGAAAGGAAACACCATATATTTT.

DNA of the CDR3: TGTGCCAGCAGCCCAGACCCGACACCAACCTACGAGCAGTACTTC. Translation gives CASSPDPTPTYEQYF. V is TRBV9 and J is TRBJ2-7; D remains unclear. V lost 4 bases and J lost 2, with 16 bases in between. CDR1 SGDLS and CDR2 YYNGEE come from the germline V gene. The CDR3 is made up of 15 amino acids.

The CDR3, as DNA: TGTGCCAGCAGCCAACAGATGAACACTGAAGCTTTCTTT. The encoded protein is CASSQQMNTEAFF. The gene calls are TRBV14 and TRBJ1-1, with unresolved D. V lost 2 bases and J 0 bases, leaving 4 bases between the germline ends. Germline V gene data show CDR1 as SGHDN and CDR2 as FVKESK. The CDR3 covers 13 residues. Full variable domain (missing parts from reference TRBV14 and TRBJ1-1): EAGVTQFPSHSVIEKGQTVTLRCDPISGHDNLYWYRRVMGKEIKFLLHFVKESKQDESGMPNNRFLAERTGGTYSTLKVQPAELEDSGVYFCASSQQMNTEAFFGQGTRLTVV.